This is a list of T cell receptor beta chains from one sample in a study of cytomegalovirus exposure and HLA in healthy donors. Some clones are missing from TCRdb's copy, which holds only in-frame ones; the method was immunoSEQ multiplex PCR. The sample carries approximately 190,000 clones, about 85% recorded once. The source material was PBMCs. The receptor source for this set is a man aged 50-60 years in good health and CMV-seronegative. CDR3s include the opening cysteine and the closing phenylalanine or tryptophan.

V	length	J	CDR3
TRBV11-1	16	TRBJ1-1	CASSLVSGQAGGEAFF
TRBV2	15	TRBJ2-1	CASSAQRGFGNEQFF
TRBV7-2	14	TRBJ2-3	CASSLRGRRDTQYF
TRBV7-9	15	TRBJ2-5	CASSTTGTFQETQYF
TRBV5-1	15	TRBJ2-7	CASSLAAGPTYEQYF
TRBV7-9	16	TRBJ2-2	CATSGQGILNTGELFF
TRBV6-5	15	TRBJ1-6	CASSYSGTDNSPLHF
TRBV6-5	13	TRBJ1-1	CASSAGILTEAFF
TRBV10-3	14	TRBJ1-2	CAIENPTGFNGYTF
TRBV7-9	15	TRBJ2-1	CSSRARAPSIGEQFF
TRBV7-2	18	TRBJ1-2	CASRLHSSGQTFGYGYTF
TRBV5-1	15	TRBJ2-1	CASSTGTGGYNEQFF
TRBV10-2	15	TRBJ1-2	CASSDSRAPGYGYTF
TRBV10-3	15	TRBJ2-7	CATTKAGTGAYEQYF
TRBV27	13	TRBJ2-2	CASSLGRTGELFF